The present T cell receptor (beta chain) was sequenced within a study of shared clonotypes between healthy human individuals. Study at large: Each donor had three CD4 naive, three CD4 memory, two CD8 naive and one CD8 memory plate. The study's findings and limits: Generation of non-shared clonotypes was less probable than generation of clonotypes shared by all four donors.

V lost 5 bases, J lost 1 base, and 3 bases stayed unmatched. CDR1 is SEHNR, CDR2 FQNEAQ, per germline (reference sequence). The CDR3 consists of 15 residues. From CD4+ cells came CD45RA+ naive and CD45RA-negative memory subsets. Using 200 ng DNA, tens of thousands of T cell genomes, the sorted-subset replicate PCRs were run. TCRdb's copy holds only in-frame clones and misses some; the assay was immunoSEQ multiplex PCR. The repertoire includes over 1.5 million clones, under 99% of them detected once, and 0.4% to 0.45% sits in the top ten. Turning to this clone: Its antigen remains unidentified.

This clonotype originated in a man aged 25 to 40 in good health. The V call is TRBV7-9, the J call TRBJ2-5, with 11 bases matching TRBD2. The sample taken for sequencing was naive CD4+ T cells sorted from blood. Sample subset: CD45RA+ positively selected. CDR3 region: CASSPGLAAQETQYF. The CDR3 DNA reads as TGTGCCAGCAGCCCGGGACTAGCGGCCCAAGAGACCCAGTACTTC.